This is a list of T cell receptor beta chains from one sample in a study of T cell repertoires in cytomegalovirus infection. Their antigens are not known. Each CDR3 protein is one row after TCRdb ran MiXCR on the reads. The table has just under 500,000 distinct CDR3 sequences, 30% to 40% seen once. Source: cultured PBMCs, taken from culture after CMV antigen stimulation. These receptors all stem from a human donor in good health (CMV status not recorded). Some clones in this sample may be carry-over from other donors' samples. The conserved cysteine and the conserved F or W are not part of the CDR3 here.

>TRBV12-3/TRBV12-4
ASTPGETPNEQF
>TRBV6-5
ASSPLQTSTDTQY
>TRBV6-1
ASTEHYGSETQY
>TRBV12-3/TRBV12-4
ASSFTNGNTPF
>TRBV6-6
ASSDKRGEQY
>TRBV20-1
SASGQSGNTIY
>TRBV24-1
ATSDLSEGDGYT
>TRBV12-3/TRBV12-4
ADRGADTEAF
>TRBV10-3
AISEQGSGTSTDTQY
>TRBV7-2
ASSSLGLRDNSGNTIY
>TRBV11-2
ASSLIFLPSGNTGELF
>TRBV10-3
AIRGATNEKLF
>TRBV5-4
ASSSPGTAIYGYT
>TRBV7-6
ASSLPGTTPAPPNEQF
>TRBV24-1
ATGNRAVADTQY
>TRBV12-3/TRBV12-4
ASRGAGGGPDTQY
>TRBV28
ASSSNVGTGTYNEQF
>TRBV2
ASSLPGEGRGNTIY
>TRBV7-2
ASSLDGGTYEQY
>TRBV11-2
ASSLTSGDNEQF
>TRBV25-1
ASSAGTLFTDTQY
>TRBV7-6
ASSYGTLWEQY
>TRBV7-8
ASSHSSTATQY
>TRBV12-5
ASGCTGVYSGNTIY
>TRBV7-2
ASSLASRDTEAF